This T cell receptor beta chain appears in the sequencing data of a study of shared clonotypes between healthy human individuals. At the level of the study: Three plates were used per donor for CD4 naive, three for CD4 memory, two for CD8 naive and one for CD8 memory.

Libraries were prepared by immunoSEQ multiplex PCR; TCRdb keeps only in-frame clonotypes and omits some of them. The data show 1.6 million or so clones, about 98.5% seen once. Trimming shortened V by 0 bases and J by 2 bases, and 8 bases separated the two germline ends. In germline, CDR1 is SGHRS, CDR2 YFSETQ. CDR3 length: 15 residues. For this clone: Its antigen is unidentified. The identical CDR3 is also encoded by other nucleotide sequences in the sample.

Broader study findings: Sampling covered blood only; tissue repertoires likely differ.

The chain is built from TRBV5-1 and TRBJ2-2; D might be TRBD1 (6 bases). Sample: naive CD4+ T cells sorted from blood. Indicated subset: CD45RA+ positively selected. The source is a man aged 25-45 years in good health. Here the CDR3 reads CASSLVGTNTGELFF. CDR3 bases: TGCGCCAGCAGCTTGGTCGGGACAAACACCGGGGAGCTGTTTTTT.